This TCR beta chain was documented in a study of human T cells and chemical hapten exposure. Study summary: Variation in per-sample TCR yields came mainly from small pooled library volume differences.

Individual cDNA molecules had unique molecular identifiers attached to them by the library. MiXCR was run by TCRdb on the reads, yielding one entry per CDR3 protein. Of about 3,100 distinct CDR3 sequences listed, approximately 51% were seen once; the top ten hold roughly 11%. This clonotype was observed a few times. The length of the CDR3 is 14 residues. V dropped 5 bases and J dropped 0 bases, with 8 bases sitting between them. CDR1 is MNHEY and CDR2 is SMNVEV in the germline V gene (reference sequence). The authors extracted total RNA from unfractionated whole blood. The sample taken for sequencing was whole blood. The clonotype was recovered from a human donor who had alopecia or was a healthy volunteer (not recorded which). Some clones in this sample may be carry-over from other donors' samples. This table probably holds off-target reads from a library built for another chain. This rearrangement joins TRBV27 to TRBJ2-4; possibly TRBD2 for D (5 bases). DNA of the CDR3: TGTGCCAGCAGTGGAGGCCTAGCCAAAAACATTCAGTACTTC. It is translated as CASSGGLAKNIQYF.